This TCR beta chain was sequenced in a study of cytomegalovirus exposure and HLA in healthy donors. For the study at large: Earlier sequencing of some 180 million T cells yielded approximately 100 million unique TCR beta sequences. Points from the study as a whole: Previous analysis showed most TCR beta V segments were productive about 90% or about 30% of the time.

PCR involved 60 Vbeta and 13 Jbeta primers. Sequenced by immunoSEQ multiplex PCR; TCRdb stores in-frame clones only, minus some. The sample has about 77,000 clones; 60% to 85% are singletons. V gave up 4 bases and J gave up 8 bases, with 23 bases separating them. Germline CDR1 and CDR2: MNHEY and SVGAGI. This CDR3 is 16 amino acids long. About this clone itself: As yet, its antigen is unknown.

The source material was PBMCs. The clonotype was recovered from a man aged 35-49 years in good health and CMV-seronegative. The chain combines TRBV6-5 with TRBJ1-1; D gene uncertain. In nucleotides, the CDR3 is TGTGCCAGCAGTTTCAGAGTGACGGGCGCGGGGATCGAAGCTTTCTTT. This codes for CASSFRVTGAGIEAFF.